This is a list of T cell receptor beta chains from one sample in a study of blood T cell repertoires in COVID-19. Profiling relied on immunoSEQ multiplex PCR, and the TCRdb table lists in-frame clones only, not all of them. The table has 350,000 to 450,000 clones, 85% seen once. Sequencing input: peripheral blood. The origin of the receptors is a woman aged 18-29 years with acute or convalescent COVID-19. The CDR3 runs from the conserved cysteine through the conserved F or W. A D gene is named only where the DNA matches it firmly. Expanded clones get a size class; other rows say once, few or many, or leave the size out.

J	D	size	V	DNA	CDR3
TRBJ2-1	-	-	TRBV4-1	TGCGCCAGCAGCCAAGATGGAGGCCATGAGCAGTTCTTC	CASSQDGGHEQFF
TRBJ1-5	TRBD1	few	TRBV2	TGTGCCAGCGAGACAGGGAATAGCAATCAGCCCCAGCATTTT	CASETGNSNQPQHF
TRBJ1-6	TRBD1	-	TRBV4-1	TGCGCCAGCAGCCGCACGGACAGGTCCAATTCACCCCTCCACTTT	CASSRTDRSNSPLHF
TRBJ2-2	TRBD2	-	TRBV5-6	TGTGCCAGCAGCCTGGGACTAGCGGGGGGCCCCACCGGGGAGCTGTTTTTT	CASSLGLAGGPTGELFF
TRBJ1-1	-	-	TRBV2	TGTGCCAGCAGTTTTGACAGAGGAAACACTGAAGCTTTCTTT	CASSFDRGNTEAFF
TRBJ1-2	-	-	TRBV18	TGTGCCAGCTCACCACCGCAGGGAAACTATGGCTACACCTTC	CASSPPQGNYGYTF
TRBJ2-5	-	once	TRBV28	TGTGCCAGCAGTTTCGGAGGTCAAGAGACCCAGTACTTC	CASSFGGQETQYF
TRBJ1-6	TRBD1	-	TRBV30	TGTGCCTGGTCTGGACAGGGGGATTCACCCCTCCACTTT	CAWSGQGDSPLHF
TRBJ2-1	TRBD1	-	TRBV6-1	TGTGCCAGCAGTGACATCGGGACAGGGGTTGGGAATGAGCAGTTCTTC	CASSDIGTGVGNEQFF
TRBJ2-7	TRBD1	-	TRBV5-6	TGTGCCAGCAGCTTGTGGGACAGAACCTACGAGCAGTACTTC	CASSLWDRTYEQYF
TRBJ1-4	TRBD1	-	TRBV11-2	TGTGCCAGCAGCTTAGATGTTTTGGGCAGGGGGGATGAAAAACTGTTTTTT	CASSLDVLGRGDEKLFF
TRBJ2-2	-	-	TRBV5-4	TGTGCCAGCAGCTTGGGGGCGGGGGCTTCGAACACCGGGGAGCTGTTTTTT	CASSLGAGASNTGELFF
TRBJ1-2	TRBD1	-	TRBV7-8	TGTGCCAGCAGCCAGACGGGACAGTCCTATGGCTACACCTTC	CASSQTGQSYGYTF
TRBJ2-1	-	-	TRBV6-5	TGTGCCAGCAGCTCCGCGGAATTGAGTTTCTTC	CASSSAELSFF
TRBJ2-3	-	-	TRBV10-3	TGTGCCGTTCAGGGAACAGATACGCAGTATTTT	CAVQGTDTQYF
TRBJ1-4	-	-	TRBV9	TGTGCCAGCAGCCCCGCAGGGGTGACTAATGAAAAACTGTTTTTT	CASSPAGVTNEKLFF
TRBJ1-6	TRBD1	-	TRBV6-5	TGTGCCACCCACGCTGGGACAGCCTATAATTCACCCCTCCACTTT	CATHAGTAYNSPLHF
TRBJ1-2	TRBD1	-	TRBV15	TGTGCCACCAGCAGGCAAGGGACAGGCTATGGCTACACCTTC	CATSRQGTGYGYTF
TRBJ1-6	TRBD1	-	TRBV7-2	TGTGCCAGCAGCTTGACAGGGGATAATTCACCCCTCCACTTT	CASSLTGDNSPLHF
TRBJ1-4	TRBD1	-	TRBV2	TGTGCCAGCGGAACCGGGACAGGGGGAGAAAAACTGTTTTTT	CASGTGTGGEKLFF
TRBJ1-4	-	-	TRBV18	TGTGCCAGCTCACCGGAAGGGGTAGCATTAAATGAAAAACTGTTTTTT	CASSPEGVALNEKLFF
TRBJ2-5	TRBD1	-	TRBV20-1	TGCAGTGCTAGTACAGGGGGAGAGACCCAGTACTTC	CSASTGGETQYF
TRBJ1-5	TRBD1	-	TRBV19	TGTGCCAGTAGTATGAACCGACAGGGGGGCAATCAGCCCCAGCATTTT	CASSMNRQGGNQPQHF
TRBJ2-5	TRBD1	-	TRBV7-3	TGTGCCAGCAGCCCCTGGACAGGACCACAAGAGACCCAGTACTTC	CASSPWTGPQETQYF
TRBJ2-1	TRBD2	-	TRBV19	TGTGCCAGTAGTATTGGACTAGCGGGGGGGAGCTCCTACAATGAGCAGTTCTTC	CASSIGLAGGSSYNEQFF
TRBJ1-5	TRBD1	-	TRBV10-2	TGCGCCAGTTATTCCGGGACAGGGGGTGTCAATCAGCCCCAGCATTTT	CASYSGTGGVNQPQHF
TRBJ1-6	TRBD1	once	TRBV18	TGTGCCAGCTCACCTCTGGGACAGGGGAGAGGAAATTCACCCCTCCACTTT	CASSPLGQGRGNSPLHF